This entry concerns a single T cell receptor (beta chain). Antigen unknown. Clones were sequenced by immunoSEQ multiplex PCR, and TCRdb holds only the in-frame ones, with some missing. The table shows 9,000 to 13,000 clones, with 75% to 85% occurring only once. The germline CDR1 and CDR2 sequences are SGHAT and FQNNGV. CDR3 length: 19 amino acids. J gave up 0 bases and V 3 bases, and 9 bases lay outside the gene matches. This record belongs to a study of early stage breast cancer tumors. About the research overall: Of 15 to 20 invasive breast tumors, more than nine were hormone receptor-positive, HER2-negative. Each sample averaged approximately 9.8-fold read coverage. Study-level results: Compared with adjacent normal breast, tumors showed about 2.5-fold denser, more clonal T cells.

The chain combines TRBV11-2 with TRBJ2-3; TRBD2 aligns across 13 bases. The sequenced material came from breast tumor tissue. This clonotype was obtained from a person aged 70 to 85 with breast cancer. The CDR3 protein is CASSFFWTSGGSSTDTQYF. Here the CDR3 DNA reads TGTGCCAGCAGCTTCTTTTGGACTAGCGGGGGCTCTAGCACAGATACGCAGTATTTT.